A single sample gave rise to the 14 T cell receptor beta chains below, sequenced in a study of regulatory T cells in long-lasting Graves disease. Time point defined: newly diagnosed GD, antithyroid drugs for less than 3 months. The TCR library was made from RNA extracted from PBMCs. iRepertoire HTBI primers and Arm-PCR of CDR3 regions built TCR beta libraries. TCRdb reprocessed the multiplex PCR reads via MiXCR and lists one record per CDR3 protein. The table has under 800,000 distinct CDR3 sequences, around 17% seen once; the top ten hold 18%. The data also belong to a second study, concerning T cells in Graves' hyperthyroidism and ophthalmopathy.

Sequenced material: peripheral blood mononuclear cells (PBMCs), taken at new diagnosis, from a patient treated with antithyroid drugs. The receptors stem from a woman in her thirties with Graves disease.

This clonotype was seen a few times. The chain combines TRBV10-2 with TRBJ1-4; maybe TRBD1 (6 bases). V lost 6 bases, J lost 7 bases, and 15 bases lay in between. The CDR3 length is 14 residues. Germline CDR1 WSHSY, CDR2 SAAADI. In DNA, the CDR3 is TGCGCCAGCAGCCGGACAGACAGGACTGAAAAACTGTTTTTT. Translation gives CASSRTDRTEKLFF.

This clonotype was seen ten or more times. The chain links TRBV7-9 to TRBJ2-7, with D possibly called TRBD1 or TRBD2 (5 bases each). V lost 2 bases to trimming and J lost 4 bases, with 15 bases between them. Germline assignment: CDR1 SEHNR and CDR2 FQNEAQ (reference sequence). The CDR3 is 15 amino acids. CDR3: CASSLTDKGPYEQYF. The CDR3 DNA reads TGTGCCAGCAGCTTAACGGACAAGGGACCTTACGAGCAGTACTTC.

The gene calls are TRBV9 and TRBJ2-7; tentative D call: TRBD1 (5 bases). Trimming took off 5 bases at V and 2 bases at J, with 14 bases between the two ends. The CDR3 extends over 14 amino acids. Germline CDR1 is SGDLS and CDR2 is YYNGEE. The DNA for the CDR3 is TGTGCCAGCAGTTCCGACAGCCCGCCCTACGAGCAGTACTTC. As protein: CASSSDSPPYEQYF.

This clonotype has only a few counts. This chain uses TRBV6-1 with TRBJ2-4; D not resolved. Trimming took off 5 bases at V and 5 bases at J, with 10 bases between the two ends. The CDR3 contains 13 residues. Germline V gives CDR1 MNHNS, CDR2 SASEGT. DNA of the CDR3: TGTGCCAGCAGTCCCCCCAACCAAAACATTCAGTACTTC. Translating it yields CASSPPNQNIQYF.

This clonotype was seen many times. The chain has TRBV12-3 or TRBV12-4 and TRBJ2-7; possibly TRBD1 for D (7 bases). CDR3 length: 15 residues. V dropped 3 bases and J dropped 9 bases, with 21 bases sitting between them. The CDR3 loop is CASSFGGTARNAQYF. CDR3 DNA sequence: TGTGCCAGCAGTTTTGGGGGGACAGCCAGAAATGCGCAGTACTTC.

The V gene is TRBV7-9, the J gene TRBJ1-5; unclear D gene. The germline V gene encodes CDR1 SEHNR and CDR2 FQNEAQ (reference sequence). Trimming stripped 5 bases from V and 8 bases from J, with 10 bases between. The CDR3 runs 12 residues. The CDR3 loop reads CASSTQEKPQHF. CDR3 DNA: TGTGCCAGCAGCACTCAAGAGAAGCCCCAGCATTTT.

Of note for this clonotype: This may arise from a read error, as a much more abundant clone is one base away. J is TRBJ1-5 and V is TRBV6-2 or TRBV6-3; D gene uncertain. The length of the CDR3 is 16 residues. V shed 7 bases and J shed 0 bases, with 16 bases lying between them. The V gene's germline CDR1 is MNHEY and CDR2 SVGEGT. CDR3 coding DNA: TGTGCCAGCAAACTGCAGTGGCTTCCTAGCAATCAGCCCCAGCATTTT. It codes for CASKLQWLPSNQPQHF.

This clonotype was counted a few times. The J gene is TRBJ2-7, the V gene TRBV30, with D possibly TRBD1 on 6 matching bases. The CDR3 has 13 amino acids. V was pared by 2 bases and J by 3 bases, with 11 bases between. Germline V gives CDR1 GTSNPN, CDR2 SVGIG (reference sequence). CDR3 coding DNA: TGTGCCTGGAGTATCGGACAGAACTACGAGCAGTACTTC. Its translation is CAWSIGQNYEQYF.

Ten or more counts support this clonotype. The gene calls are TRBV7-3 and TRBJ2-5; unclear D gene. Germline values: CDR1 SGHTA, CDR2 FQGTGA. Deletions cut 5 bases from V and 5 bases from J, with 12 bases between. CDR3 length: 13 amino acids. CDR3 amino acids: CASSPFNGETQYF. The CDR3 region has the DNA TGTGCCAGCAGCCCGTTTAACGGGGAGACCCAGTACTTC.

A note on this clonotype: It may be a read error: a sequence one base away is much more abundant. The J gene is TRBJ2-5, the V gene TRBV6-2 or TRBV6-3, with D possibly TRBD2 on 5 matching bases. V shed 4 bases and J shed 5 bases, with 20 bases lying between them. Per germline, CDR1 MNHEY and CDR2 SVGEGT. The CDR3 length is 16 residues. The DNA for the CDR3 is TGTGCCAGCAGTTTGTCCCCCTCGGTTGCGGGCGAGACCCAGTACTTC. It is translated as CASSLSPSVAGETQYF.

This clonotype appeared many times. The chain combines TRBV6-1 with TRBJ1-2; a possible D gene is TRBD1 (6 bases). Looked up from germline, CDR1 is MNHNS and CDR2 is SASEGT. The V end was cut by 5 bases, the J end by 8 bases, with 12 bases between. The CDR3 covers 12 residues. The CDR3 region has the DNA TGTGCCAGCAGTAGAAGGGGGGAAGGCTACACCTTC. It codes for CASSRRGEGYTF.

On this clonotype: At one end the junction does not follow the germline gene, possibly because of a read error. The chain recombines TRBV6-5 with TRBJ1-3; perhaps TRBD1 as D (6 bases). The CDR3 totals 15 residues. Germline V gene sequence: CDR1 MNHEY, CDR2 SVGAGI. DNA of the CDR3: TGTGCCAGCAGTTCGATACAGGGAACTGGAACCACCATATATTTT. It translates to CASSSIQGTGTTIYF.

The rearrangement links TRBV9 to TRBJ1-5, with D perhaps matching TRBD1 (5 bases). CDR3 length: 16 residues. Trimming left V 4 bases short and J 3 bases short, with 17 bases between. Germline V gene data show CDR1 as SGDLS and CDR2 as YYNGEE. In DNA, the CDR3 is TGTGCCAGCAGCTCAAGCGGGACTAACTTCAATCAGCCCCAGCATTTT. It specifies CASSSSGTNFNQPQHF.

This clonotype occurred many times. The chain carries TRBV7-3 and TRBJ2-5; 7 bases are shared with TRBD1. Trimming took 4 bases from V and 1 from J; bases not matched to a gene: 6. The CDR3 is made up of 15 amino acids. CDR1 SGHTA and CDR2 FQGTGA come from the germline V gene. The CDR3 bases are TGTGCCAGCAGCTCCAACAGGGGATCCCAAGAGACCCAGTACTTC. It translates to CASSSNRGSQETQYF. The full variable domain, completed using reference TRBV7-3 and TRBJ2-5, is GAGVSQTPSNKVTEKGKYVELRCDPISGHTALYWYRQSLGQGPEFLIYFQGTGAADDSGLPNDRFFAVRPEGSVSTLKIQRTERGDSAVYLCASSSNRGSQETQYFGPGTRLLVL.